A selection of T cell receptor beta chains follows, all from one sample in a study of T cell responses to AZD1222 COVID-19 vaccine. Here immunoSEQ multiplex PCR was the method, and the copy in TCRdb shows in-frame clones only, minus some. This table has 180,000 or so clones, approximately 89% appearing once. Sample: peripheral blood, taken 28 days after the second AZD1222 dose. The receptors stem from an adult who received the AZD1222 COVID-19 vaccine. CDR3s include the opening cysteine and the closing phenylalanine or tryptophan. The D gene is left open where the match is weak. Some rows have no size entry. The others give once, few or many, or a class for an expanded clone.

>-|TRBJ1-2|-|TRBV7-2
CASSLGIANYGYTF
TGTGCCAGCAGCTTAGGGATCGCTAACTATGGCTACACCTTC
>TRBD1|TRBJ2-1|-|TRBV25-1
CASSKRTGYNEQFF
TGTGCCAGCAGTAAGAGGACAGGATACAATGAGCAGTTCTTC
>-|TRBJ2-2|-|TRBV2
CASRLDRTTTGELFF
TGTGCCAGCAGGTTGGACAGGACTACCACCGGGGAGCTGTTTTTT
>-|TRBJ1-2|-|TRBV12-3/TRBV12-4
CASSLDTHYGYTF
TGTGCCAGCAGTTTGGACACTCACTATGGCTACACCTTC
>TRBD1|TRBJ2-1|-|TRBV5-5
CASRFVPRQGYNEQFF
TGTGCCAGCAGGTTCGTCCCTCGACAGGGCTACAATGAGCAGTTCTTC
>-|TRBJ2-1|-|TRBV7-9
CASSLGEARVRDYNEQFF
TGTGCCAGCAGCTTAGGGGAAGCCAGGGTAAGGGATTACAATGAGCAGTTCTTC
>-|TRBJ1-1|-|TRBV7-9
CASSLLGTEAFF
TGTGCCAGCAGCTTACTGGGGACTGAAGCTTTCTTT
>-|TRBJ1-5|-|TRBV6-5
CASSLGRGNQPQHF
TGTGCCAGCAGCCTTGGAAGGGGTAATCAGCCCCAGCATTTT
>-|TRBJ2-3|once|TRBV11-2
CASSLHGGSTDTQYF
TGTGCCAGCAGCTTACACGGTGGTAGCACAGATACGCAGTATTTT
>-|TRBJ1-2|once|TRBV9
CASSVGAGDGYTF
TGTGCCAGCAGCGTAGGTGCAGGGGATGGCTACACCTTC
>-|TRBJ1-3|few|TRBV6-5
CATGSSGNTIYF
TGTGCCACCGGGTCCTCTGGAAACACCATATATTTT
>-|TRBJ2-5|-|TRBV14
CASSQDIQETQYF
TGTGCCAGCAGCCAAGATATCCAAGAGACCCAGTACTTC